Described below is a single T cell receptor (beta chain) sequence and its context. This receptor's antigen is unknown. It has no much larger one-base neighbor in the sample; base qualities were not kept. For TCR Vbeta sequencing, memory CD4+ T cells were sorted ex vivo from the peripheral blood of both healthy controls and narcolepsy patients. This sample is part of a study of T cells in narcolepsy (dated by TCRdb to 2017 to 2018). Describing the broader study: Patients with narcolepsy type 1 or type 2 (NT1, NT2) were enrolled in the study together with healthy control donors. Autoreactive T cells targeting hypocretin neuron self-antigens (hypocretin, TRIB2) were sought in narcolepsy patients, and TCR Vbeta sequencing was used to track clonotypes in blood and CSF. Results the study describes overall, beyond this receptor: Plots comparing CSF and blood CD4+ T cell clonotypes from the same patient highlighted HCRT-specific and TRIB2-specific autoreactive clonotypes. Autoreactive clonotypes were reported to be detected serially in the blood of the same patients and of different patients, but not in the blood of healthy controls. Patients and controls had comparable numbers of sequenced blood memory CD4+ clonotypes, averaging about 37,000 and 33,000, respectively. Certain blood memory CD4+ repertoires from patients and controls had no sequences that matched autoreactive T cell clones.

Libraries came from the immunoSEQ multiplex PCR assay. TCRdb limited this immuneACCESS table to in-frame rearrangements with V and J called. A share of clones is missing; checked studies link under half to unresolved V genes, and the rest is unexplained. This sample comprises 20,000 to 30,000 clones, 85% to 90% of them detected only once. The ten largest clones represent under 1.5% of the sample. V trim: 5 bases; J trim: 8 bases; unmatched bases: 9. CDR3 length: 14 amino acids, cysteine to phenylalanine. Only the CDR3 portion is preserved as DNA: 42 bases, with reading frame beginning at the first base. CDR1 and CDR2 are read off the germline V gene as SNHLY and FYNNEI.

This sequence originates from a human donor with narcolepsy. The V and J segments used are TRBV2 and TRBJ2-4; 7 bases in the junction line up with TRBD1. What was sequenced was CD45RA- memory CD4+ T cells from PBMCs. The cell subset or site label of this sample denotes: memory T cells sorted ex vivo from peripheral blood. The CDR3 is CASSTTGAVDIQYF. The DNA is TGTGCCAGCAGTACTACAGGGGCGGTGGACATTCAGTACTTC.